The T cell receptor beta chain under discussion was sequenced for a study of shared clonotypes between healthy human individuals. Broader study findings: An expected dependence of interdonor clonotype sharing on sequencing depth was noted.

This CDR3 is built from 12 residues. V gave up 11 bases and J gave up 1 base; unmatched junction bases: 3. In germline, CDR1 is SNHLY, CDR2 FYNNEI. Only in-frame clones appear in the TCRdb table, and some are missing; sequencing was by immunoSEQ multiplex PCR. The sample carries 2,500,000 or so clones, under 95% recorded once. As regards this clone: Its antigen is not identified.

The TCR originated in a man younger than 35 in good health. Some clones in this sample may be carry-over from other donors' samples. This chain connects TRBV2 to TRBJ2-7, with TRBD2 identical over 9 bases. What was sequenced was naive CD4+ T cells from PBMCs. Indicated subset: CD45RA+ positively selected. The CDR3 DNA follows: TGTGCCCGCGGGGGGGTTTCCTACGAGCAGTACTTC. Its protein is CARGGVSYEQYF.